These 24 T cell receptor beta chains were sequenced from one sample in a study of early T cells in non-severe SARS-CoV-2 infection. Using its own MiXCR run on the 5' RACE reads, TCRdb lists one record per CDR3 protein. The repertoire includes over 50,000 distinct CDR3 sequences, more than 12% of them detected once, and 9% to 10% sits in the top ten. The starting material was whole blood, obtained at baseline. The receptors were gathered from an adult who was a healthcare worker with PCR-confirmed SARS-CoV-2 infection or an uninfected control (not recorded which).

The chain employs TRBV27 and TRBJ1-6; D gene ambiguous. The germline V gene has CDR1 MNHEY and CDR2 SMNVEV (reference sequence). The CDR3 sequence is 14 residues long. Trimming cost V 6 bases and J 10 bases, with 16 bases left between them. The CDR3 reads CASRIPLQGSPLHF. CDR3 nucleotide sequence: TGTGCCAGCAGGATACCTTTACAAGGATCACCCCTCCACTTT.

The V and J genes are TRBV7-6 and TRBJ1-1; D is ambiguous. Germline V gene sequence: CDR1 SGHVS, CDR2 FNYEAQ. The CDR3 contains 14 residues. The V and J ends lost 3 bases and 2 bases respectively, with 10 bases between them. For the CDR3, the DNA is TGTGCCAGCAGCTTGATAGGATCTAACACTGAAGCTTTCTTT. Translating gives CASSLIGSNTEAFF.

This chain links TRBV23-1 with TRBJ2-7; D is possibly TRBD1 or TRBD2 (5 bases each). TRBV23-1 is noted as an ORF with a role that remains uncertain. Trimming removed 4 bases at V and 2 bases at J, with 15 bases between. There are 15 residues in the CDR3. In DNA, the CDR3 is TGCGCCAGCAGTCGTTTAGGGACGGCCGCCTACGAGCAGTACTTC. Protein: CASSRLGTAAYEQYF.

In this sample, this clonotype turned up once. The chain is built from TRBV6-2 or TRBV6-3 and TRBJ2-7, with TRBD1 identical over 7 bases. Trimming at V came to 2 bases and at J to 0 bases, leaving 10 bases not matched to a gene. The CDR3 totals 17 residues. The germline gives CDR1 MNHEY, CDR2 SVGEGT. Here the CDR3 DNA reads TGTGCCAGCAGTTACCCCTCCGGGACAGCGGTCTCCTACGAGCAGTACTTC. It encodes CASSYPSGTAVSYEQYF.

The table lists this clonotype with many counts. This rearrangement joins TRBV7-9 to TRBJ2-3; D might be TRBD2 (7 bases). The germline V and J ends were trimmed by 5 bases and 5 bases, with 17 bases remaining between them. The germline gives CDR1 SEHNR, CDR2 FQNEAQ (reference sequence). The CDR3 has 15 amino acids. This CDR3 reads CASSLGEGVEDTQYF. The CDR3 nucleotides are TGTGCCAGCAGCCTTGGGGAGGGGGTCGAAGATACGCAGTATTTT. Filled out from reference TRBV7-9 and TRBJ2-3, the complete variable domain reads DTGVSQNPRHKITKRGQNVTFRCDPISEHNRLYWYRQTLGQGPEFLTYFQNEAQLEKSRLLSDRFSAERPKGSFSTLEIQRTEQGDSAMYLCASSLGEGVEDTQYFGPGTRLTVL.

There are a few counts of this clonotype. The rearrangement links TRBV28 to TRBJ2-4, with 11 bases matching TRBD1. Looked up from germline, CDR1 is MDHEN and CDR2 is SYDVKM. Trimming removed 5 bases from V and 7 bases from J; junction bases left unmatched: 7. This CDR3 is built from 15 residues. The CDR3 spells CASSPPGQGANIQYF. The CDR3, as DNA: TGTGCCAGCAGTCCACCCGGACAGGGGGCGAACATTCAGTACTTC.

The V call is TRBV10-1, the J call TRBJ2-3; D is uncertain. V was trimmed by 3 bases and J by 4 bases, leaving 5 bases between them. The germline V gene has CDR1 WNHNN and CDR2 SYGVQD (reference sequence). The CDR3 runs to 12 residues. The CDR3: CASSDEADTQYF. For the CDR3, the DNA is TGCGCCAGCAGTGATGAGGCAGATACGCAGTATTTT.

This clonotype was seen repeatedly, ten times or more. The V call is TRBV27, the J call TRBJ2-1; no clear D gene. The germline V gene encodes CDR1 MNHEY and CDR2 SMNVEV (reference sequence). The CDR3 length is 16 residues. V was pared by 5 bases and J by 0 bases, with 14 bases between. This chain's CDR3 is CASSEKDPFSYNEQFF. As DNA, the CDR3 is TGTGCCAGCAGTGAAAAAGACCCCTTCTCCTACAATGAGCAGTTCTTC.

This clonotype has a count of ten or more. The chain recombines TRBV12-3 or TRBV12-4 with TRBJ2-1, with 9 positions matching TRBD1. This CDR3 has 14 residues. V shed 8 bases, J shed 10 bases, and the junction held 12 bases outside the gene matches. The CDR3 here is CASGTGQGQREQFF. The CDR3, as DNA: TGTGCCAGCGGCACGGGACAGGGACAACGGGAGCAGTTCTTC.

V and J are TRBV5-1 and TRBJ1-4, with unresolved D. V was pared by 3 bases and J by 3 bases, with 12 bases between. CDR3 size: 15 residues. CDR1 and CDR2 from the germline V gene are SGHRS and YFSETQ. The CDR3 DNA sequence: TGCGCCAGCAGCTCCTCGGACCGGTCTAATGAAAAACTGTTTTTT. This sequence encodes CASSSSDRSNEKLFF.

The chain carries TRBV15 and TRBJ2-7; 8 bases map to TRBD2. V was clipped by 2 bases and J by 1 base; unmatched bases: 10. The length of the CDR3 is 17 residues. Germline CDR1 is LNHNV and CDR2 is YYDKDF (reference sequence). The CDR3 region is CATSRSRLARESYEQYF. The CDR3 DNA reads TGTGCCACCAGCAGATCCCGACTAGCGAGGGAGTCCTACGAGCAGTACTTC. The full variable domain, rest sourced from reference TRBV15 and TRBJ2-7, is DAMVIQNPRYQVTQFGKPVTLSCSQTLNHNVMYWYQQKSSQAPKLLFHYYDKDFNNEADTPDNFQSRRPNTSFCFLDIRSPGLGDTAMYLCATSRSRLARESYEQYFGPGTRLTVT.

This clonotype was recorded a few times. DNA for the CDR3: TGTGCCAGCAGCCGGACAGGGCAGTCCTACGAGCAGTACTTC. Amino acid sequence: CASSRTGQSYEQYF. The rearrangement links TRBV5-6 to TRBJ2-7; TRBD1 agrees at 8 bases. Trimming at V came to 4 bases and at J to 1 base, leaving 4 bases not matched to a gene. CDR1 and CDR2 from the germline V gene are SGHDT and YYEEEE. This CDR3 spans 14 amino acids.

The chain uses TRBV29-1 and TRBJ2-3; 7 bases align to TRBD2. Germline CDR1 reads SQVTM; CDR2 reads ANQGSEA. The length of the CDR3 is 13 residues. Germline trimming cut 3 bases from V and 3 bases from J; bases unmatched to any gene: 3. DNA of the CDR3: TGCAGCGTTGAGGGACTAAGTACAGATACGCAGTATTTT. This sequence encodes CSVEGLSTDTQYF.

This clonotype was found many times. In DNA, the CDR3 is TGTGCCAGCAGCGTAGACCCCCAAAGGGACGAGCAGTACTTC. Residues: CASSVDPQRDEQYF. The chain carries TRBV9 and TRBJ2-7, with D hard to call. The CDR3 extends over 14 amino acids. V gave up 0 bases and J gave up 5 bases, with 12 bases separating them. CDR1 and CDR2 (germline): SGDLS, YYNGEE.

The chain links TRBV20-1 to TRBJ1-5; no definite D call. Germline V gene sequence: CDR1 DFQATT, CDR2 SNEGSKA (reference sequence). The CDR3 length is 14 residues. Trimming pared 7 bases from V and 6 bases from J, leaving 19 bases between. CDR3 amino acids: CSVQPQSPSQPQHF. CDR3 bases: TGCAGTGTCCAGCCCCAATCCCCCAGTCAGCCCCAGCATTTT.

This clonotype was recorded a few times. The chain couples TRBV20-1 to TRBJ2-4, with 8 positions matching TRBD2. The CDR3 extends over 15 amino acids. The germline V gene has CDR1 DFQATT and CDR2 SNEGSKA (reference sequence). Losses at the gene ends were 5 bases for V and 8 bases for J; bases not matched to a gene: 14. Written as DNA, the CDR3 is TGCAGTGCTGGGGGACTAGGCGGGACACCGGACATTCAGTACTTC. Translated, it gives CSAGGLGGTPDIQYF.

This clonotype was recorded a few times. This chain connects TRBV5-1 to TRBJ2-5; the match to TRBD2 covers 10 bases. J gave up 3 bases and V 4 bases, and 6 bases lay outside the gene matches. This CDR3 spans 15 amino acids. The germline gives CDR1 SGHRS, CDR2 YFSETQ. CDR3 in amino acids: CASSIIGLAEETQYF. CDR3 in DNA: TGCGCCAGCAGCATCATCGGACTAGCGGAAGAGACCCAGTACTTC.

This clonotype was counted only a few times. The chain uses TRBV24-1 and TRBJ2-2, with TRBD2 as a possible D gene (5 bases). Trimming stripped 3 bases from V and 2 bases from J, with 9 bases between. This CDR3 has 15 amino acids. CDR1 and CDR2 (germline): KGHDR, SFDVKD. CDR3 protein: CATSDPSGNTGELFF. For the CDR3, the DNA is TGTGCCACCAGTGATCCCTCGGGAAACACCGGGGAGCTGTTTTTT.

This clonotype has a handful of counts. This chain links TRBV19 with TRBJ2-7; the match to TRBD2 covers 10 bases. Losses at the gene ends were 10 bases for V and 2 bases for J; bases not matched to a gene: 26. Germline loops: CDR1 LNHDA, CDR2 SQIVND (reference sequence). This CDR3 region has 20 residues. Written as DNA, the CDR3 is TGTGCCACAGTAGTGATCTCGGACAGCGAATTCAGCGGGGGGGCCTACGAGCAGTACTTC. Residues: CATVVISDSEFSGGAYEQYF.

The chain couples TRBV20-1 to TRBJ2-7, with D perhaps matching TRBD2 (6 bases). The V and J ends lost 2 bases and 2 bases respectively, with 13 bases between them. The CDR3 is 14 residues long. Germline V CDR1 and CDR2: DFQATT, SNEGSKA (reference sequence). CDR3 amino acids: CSARQGLGAYEQYF. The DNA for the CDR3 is TGCAGTGCTAGACAGGGACTCGGAGCCTACGAGCAGTACTTC.

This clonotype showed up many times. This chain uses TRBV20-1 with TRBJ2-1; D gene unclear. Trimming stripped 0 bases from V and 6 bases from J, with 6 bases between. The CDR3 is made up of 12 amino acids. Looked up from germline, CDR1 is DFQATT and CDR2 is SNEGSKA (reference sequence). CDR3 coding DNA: TGCAGTGCTAGAGAGTCGATCAATGAGCAGTTCTTC. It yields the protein CSARESINEQFF.

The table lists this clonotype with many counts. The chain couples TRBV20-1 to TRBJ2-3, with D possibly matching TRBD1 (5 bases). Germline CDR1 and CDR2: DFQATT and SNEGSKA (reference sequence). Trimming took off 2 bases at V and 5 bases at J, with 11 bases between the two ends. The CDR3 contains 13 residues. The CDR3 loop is CSARPGPIDTQYF. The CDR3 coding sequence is TGCAGTGCTAGACCAGGGCCGATAGATACGCAGTATTTT.

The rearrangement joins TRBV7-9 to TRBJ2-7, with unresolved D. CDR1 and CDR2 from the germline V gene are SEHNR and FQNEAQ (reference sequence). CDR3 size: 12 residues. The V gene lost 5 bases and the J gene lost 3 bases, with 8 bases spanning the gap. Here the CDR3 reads CASSERSYEQYF. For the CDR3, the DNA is TGTGCCAGCAGCGAAAGGAGCTACGAGCAGTACTTC.

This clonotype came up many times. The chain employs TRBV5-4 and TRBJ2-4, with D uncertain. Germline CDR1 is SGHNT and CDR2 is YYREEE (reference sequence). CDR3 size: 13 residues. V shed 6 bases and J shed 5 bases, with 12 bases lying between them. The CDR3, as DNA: TGTGCCAGCAAACCCCCAGGCCAAAACATTCAGTACTTC. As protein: CASKPPGQNIQYF.